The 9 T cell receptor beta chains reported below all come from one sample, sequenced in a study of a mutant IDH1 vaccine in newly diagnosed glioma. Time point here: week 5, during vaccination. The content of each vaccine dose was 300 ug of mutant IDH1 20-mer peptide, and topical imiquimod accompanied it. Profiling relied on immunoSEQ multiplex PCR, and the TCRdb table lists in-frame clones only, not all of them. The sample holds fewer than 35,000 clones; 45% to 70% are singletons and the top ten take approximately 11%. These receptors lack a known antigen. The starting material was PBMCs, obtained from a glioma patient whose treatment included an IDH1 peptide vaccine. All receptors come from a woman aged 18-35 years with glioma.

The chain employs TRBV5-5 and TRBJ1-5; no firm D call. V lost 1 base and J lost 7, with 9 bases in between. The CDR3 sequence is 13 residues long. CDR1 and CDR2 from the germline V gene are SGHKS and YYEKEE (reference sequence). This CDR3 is CASSLYGRQPQHF. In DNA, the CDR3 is TGTGCCAGCAGCTTGTACGGAAGACAGCCCCAGCATTTT.

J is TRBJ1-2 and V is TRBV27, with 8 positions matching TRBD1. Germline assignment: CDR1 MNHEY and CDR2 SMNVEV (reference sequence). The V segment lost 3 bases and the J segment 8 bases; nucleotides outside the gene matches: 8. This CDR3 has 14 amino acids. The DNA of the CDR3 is TGTGCCAGCAGTTTCCAGGGGGCGCCCCGGGGCTACACCTTC. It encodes CASSFQGAPRGYTF.

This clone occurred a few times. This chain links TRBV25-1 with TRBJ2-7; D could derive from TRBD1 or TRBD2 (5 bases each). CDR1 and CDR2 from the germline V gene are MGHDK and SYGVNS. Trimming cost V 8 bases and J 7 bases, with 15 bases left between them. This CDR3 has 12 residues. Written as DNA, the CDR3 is TGTGCCAGCTCGGGGCAACCCCGGGAGCAGTACTTC. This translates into CASSGQPREQYF.

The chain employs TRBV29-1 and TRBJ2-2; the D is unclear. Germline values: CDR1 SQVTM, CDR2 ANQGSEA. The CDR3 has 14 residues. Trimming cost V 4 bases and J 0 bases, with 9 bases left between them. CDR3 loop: CSVGEFANTGELFF. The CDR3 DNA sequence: TGCAGCGTTGGAGAGTTCGCGAACACCGGGGAGCTGTTTTTT.

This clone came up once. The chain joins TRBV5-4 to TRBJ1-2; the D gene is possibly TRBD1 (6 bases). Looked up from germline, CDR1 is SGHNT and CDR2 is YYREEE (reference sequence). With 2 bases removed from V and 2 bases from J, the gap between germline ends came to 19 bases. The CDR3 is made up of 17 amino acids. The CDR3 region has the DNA TGTGCCAGCAGCTTTCCTTTTGGAGGGGGAGAGAACTATGGCTACACCTTC. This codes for CASSFPFGGGENYGYTF.

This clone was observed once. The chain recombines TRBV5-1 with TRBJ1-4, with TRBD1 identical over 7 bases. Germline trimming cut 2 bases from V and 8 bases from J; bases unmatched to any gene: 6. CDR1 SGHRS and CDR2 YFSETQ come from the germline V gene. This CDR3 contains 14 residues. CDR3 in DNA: TGCGCCAGCAGCTTACAGGGGCAGGGGGAAAAACTGTTTTTT. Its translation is CASSLQGQGEKLFF.

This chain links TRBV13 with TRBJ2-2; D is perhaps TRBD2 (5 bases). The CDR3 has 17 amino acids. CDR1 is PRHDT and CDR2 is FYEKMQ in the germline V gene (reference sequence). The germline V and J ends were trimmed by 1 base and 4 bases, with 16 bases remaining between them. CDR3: CASSLEAGEGGTGELFF. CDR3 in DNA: TGTGCCAGCAGCTTAGAGGCAGGCGAAGGAGGCACCGGGGAGCTGTTTTTT.

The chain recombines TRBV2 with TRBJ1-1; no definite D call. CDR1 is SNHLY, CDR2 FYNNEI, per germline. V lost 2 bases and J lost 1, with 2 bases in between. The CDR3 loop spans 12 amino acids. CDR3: CASSEKNTEAFF. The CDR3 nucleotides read TGTGCCAGCAGTGAAAAGAACACTGAAGCTTTCTTT.

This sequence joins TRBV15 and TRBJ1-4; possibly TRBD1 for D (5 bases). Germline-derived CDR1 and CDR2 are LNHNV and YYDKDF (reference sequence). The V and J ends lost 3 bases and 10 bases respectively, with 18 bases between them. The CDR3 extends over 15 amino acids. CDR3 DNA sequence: TGTGCCACCAGCAGCCGGGGGAAGGAGAATAGAAAACTGTTTTTT. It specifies CATSSRGKENRKLFF.